This T cell receptor beta chain is from a study of blood T cell repertoires in COVID-19. This clone occurred a few times. No more than 2 weeks before study entry, exposed participants had met a case of COVID-19. Assay used: immunoSEQ multiplex PCR; TCRdb lists only in-frame clones, some missing. Of roughly 260,000 clones detected, roughly 80% appear once; the ten largest clones hold 3.6%. The V gene lost 1 base and the J gene lost 0 bases, with 16 bases spanning the gap. Germline lookup yields CDR1 KGHSH and CDR2 LQKENI. The CDR3 has 18 amino acids. The chain employs TRBV18 and TRBJ2-4; a weak D match, TRBD2 (5 bases). Sample: PBMCs or T cells enriched from blood (not recorded which). This receptor was identified in a woman in her 40s who had been exposed to COVID-19. CDR3 in amino acids: CASSPRSDTDLAKNIQYF. In nucleotides, the CDR3 is TGTGCCAGCTCACCACGTTCGGATACGGACTTAGCCAAAAACATTCAGTACTTC. The entire variable domain, with the rest obtained from reference TRBV18 and TRBJ2-4, is as follows: NAGVMQNPRHLVRRRGQEARLRCSPMKGHSHVYWYRQLPEEGLKFMVYLQKENIIDESGMPKERFSAEFPKEGPSILRIQQVVRGDSAAYFCASSPRSDTDLAKNIQYFGAGTRLSVL.